Given below is one T cell receptor (beta chain) in context. This record comes from a study of blood T cell repertoires in COVID-19. Whole-study context: COVID-19 samples collected from the United States, Italy and Spain covered acute and convalescent phases. Nucleic acid was either cDNA or gDNA, and it came from T cells, B-cell-depleted T cells, or PBMCs.

The table came from immunoSEQ multiplex PCR; TCRdb's copy has only in-frame clones and leaves some out. The repertoire holds over 45,000 clones, about nine tenths seen once, with approximately 27% in the top ten. Losses at the gene ends were 1 base for V and 0 bases for J; bases not matched to a gene: 0. The CDR3 is 16 residues long. The germline CDR1 and CDR2 sequences are SGHVS and FNYEAQ. V usage is TRBV7-6 and J usage is TRBJ1-3; 10 bases are shared with TRBD1. Sequenced material: peripheral blood. This TCR was recovered from an elderly woman with acute or convalescent COVID-19. As DNA, the CDR3 is TGTGCCAGCAGCTTAGGACAGGGGGCCTCTGGAAACACCATATATTTT. The encoded protein is CASSLGQGASGNTIYF. The full variable domain, with the rest looked up from reference TRBV7-6 and TRBJ1-3, is GAGVSQSPRYKVTKRGQDVALRCDPISGHVSLYWYRQALGQGPEFLTYFNYEAQQDKSGLPNDRFSAERPEGSISTLTIQRTEQRDSAMYRCASSLGQGASGNTIYFGEGSWLTVV.